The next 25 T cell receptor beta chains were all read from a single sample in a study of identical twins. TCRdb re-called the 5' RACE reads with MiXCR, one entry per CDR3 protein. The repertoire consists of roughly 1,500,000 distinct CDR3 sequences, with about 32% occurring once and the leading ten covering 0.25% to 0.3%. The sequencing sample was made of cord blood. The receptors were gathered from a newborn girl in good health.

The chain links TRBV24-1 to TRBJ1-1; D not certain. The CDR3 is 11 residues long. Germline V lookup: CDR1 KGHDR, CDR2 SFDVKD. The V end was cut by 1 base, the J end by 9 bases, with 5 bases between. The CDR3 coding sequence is TGTGCCACCAGTGATTTACGTAAAGCTTTCTTT. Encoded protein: CATSDLRKAFF.

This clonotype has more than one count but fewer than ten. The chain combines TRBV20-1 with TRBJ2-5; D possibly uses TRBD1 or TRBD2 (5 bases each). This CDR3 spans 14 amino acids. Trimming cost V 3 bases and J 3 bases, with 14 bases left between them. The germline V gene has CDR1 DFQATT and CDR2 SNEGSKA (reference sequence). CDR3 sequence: CSARTGPPKETQYF. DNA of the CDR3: TGCAGTGCTAGGACGGGACCACCTAAAGAGACCCAGTACTTC.

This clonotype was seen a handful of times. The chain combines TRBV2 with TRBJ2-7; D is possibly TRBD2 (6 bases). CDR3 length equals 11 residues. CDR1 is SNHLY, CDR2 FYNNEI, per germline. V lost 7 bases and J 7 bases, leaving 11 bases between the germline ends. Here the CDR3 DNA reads TGTGCCAGCATCTCTCGGGGGGAGCAGTACTTC. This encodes CASISRGEQYF.

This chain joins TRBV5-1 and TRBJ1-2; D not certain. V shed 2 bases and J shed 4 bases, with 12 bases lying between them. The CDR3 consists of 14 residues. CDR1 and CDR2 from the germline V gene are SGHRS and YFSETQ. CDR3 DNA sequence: TGCGCCAGCAGCTTCTCGGACGTTATCTATGGCTACACCTTC. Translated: CASSFSDVIYGYTF.

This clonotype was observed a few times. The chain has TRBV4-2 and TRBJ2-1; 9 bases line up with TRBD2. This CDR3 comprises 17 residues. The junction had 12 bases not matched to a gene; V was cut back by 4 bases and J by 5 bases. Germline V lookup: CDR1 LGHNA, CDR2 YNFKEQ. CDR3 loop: CASSLYLGREGHNEQFF. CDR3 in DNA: TGTGCCAGCAGCCTATATCTGGGGCGGGAGGGCCACAATGAGCAGTTCTTC.

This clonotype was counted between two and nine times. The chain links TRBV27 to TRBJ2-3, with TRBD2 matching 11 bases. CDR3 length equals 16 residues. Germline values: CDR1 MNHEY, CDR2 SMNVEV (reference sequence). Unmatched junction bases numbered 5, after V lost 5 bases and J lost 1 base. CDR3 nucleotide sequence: TGTGCCAGCAGTCCGGGACTAGCGGATCGCACAGATACGCAGTATTTT. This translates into CASSPGLADRTDTQYF.

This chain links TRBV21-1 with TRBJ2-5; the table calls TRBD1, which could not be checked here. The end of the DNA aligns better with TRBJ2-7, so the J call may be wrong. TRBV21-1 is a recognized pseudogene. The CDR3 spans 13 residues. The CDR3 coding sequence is TGTGCCAGCAGCAATACAGGGGTCTACGAGCAGTACTTC. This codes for CASSNTGVYEQYF.

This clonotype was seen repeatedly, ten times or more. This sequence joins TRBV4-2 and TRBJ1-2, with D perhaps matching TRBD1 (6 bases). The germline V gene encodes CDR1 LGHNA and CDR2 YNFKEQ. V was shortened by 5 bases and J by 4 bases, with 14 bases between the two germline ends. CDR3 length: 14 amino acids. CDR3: CASSSWTASYGYTF. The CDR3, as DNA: TGTGCCAGCAGCTCGTGGACAGCCAGCTATGGCTACACCTTC.

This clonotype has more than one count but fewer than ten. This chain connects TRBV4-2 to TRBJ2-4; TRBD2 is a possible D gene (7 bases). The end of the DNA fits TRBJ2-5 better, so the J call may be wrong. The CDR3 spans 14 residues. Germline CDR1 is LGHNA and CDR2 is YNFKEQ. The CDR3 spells CASSQQGREETQYF. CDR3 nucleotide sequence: TGTGCCAGCAGCCAACAGGGGAGGGAAGAGACCCAGTACTTC.

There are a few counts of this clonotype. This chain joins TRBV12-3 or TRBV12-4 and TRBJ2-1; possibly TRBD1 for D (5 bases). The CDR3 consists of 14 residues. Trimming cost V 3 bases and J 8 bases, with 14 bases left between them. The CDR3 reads CASSLGPGKYEQFF. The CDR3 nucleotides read TGTGCCAGCAGTTTGGGTCCAGGGAAGTATGAGCAGTTCTTC.

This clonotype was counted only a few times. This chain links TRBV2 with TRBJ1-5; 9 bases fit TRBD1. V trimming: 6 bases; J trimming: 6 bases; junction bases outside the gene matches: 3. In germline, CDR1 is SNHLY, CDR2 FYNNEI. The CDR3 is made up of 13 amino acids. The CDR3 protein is CASRGTGSQPQHF. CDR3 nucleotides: TGTGCCAGCAGGGGGACAGGGAGTCAGCCCCAGCATTTT.

The CDR3 sequence: CASSYSVAADTQYF. CDR3 bases: TGTGCCAGCAGTTACTCTGTAGCGGCAGATACGCAGTATTTT. The genes are TRBV6-6 and TRBJ2-3, with D perhaps TRBD2 (6 bases). Trimming removed 0 bases at V and 4 bases at J, with 8 bases between. Germline-derived CDR1 and CDR2 are MNHNY and SVGAGI (reference sequence). CDR3 length: 14 residues.

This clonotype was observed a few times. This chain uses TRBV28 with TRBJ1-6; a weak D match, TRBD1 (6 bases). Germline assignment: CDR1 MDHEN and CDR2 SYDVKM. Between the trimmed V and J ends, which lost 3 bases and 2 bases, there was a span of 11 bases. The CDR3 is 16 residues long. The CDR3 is CASSFLGGAYNSPLHF. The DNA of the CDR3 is TGTGCCAGCAGTTTTTTAGGGGGTGCCTATAATTCACCCCTCCACTTT. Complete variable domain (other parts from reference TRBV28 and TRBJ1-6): DVKVTQSSRYLVKRTGEKVFLECVQDMDHENMFWYRQDPGLGLRLIYFSYDVKMKEKGDIPEGYSVSREKKERFSLILESASTNQTSMYLCASSFLGGAYNSPLHFGNGTRLTVT.

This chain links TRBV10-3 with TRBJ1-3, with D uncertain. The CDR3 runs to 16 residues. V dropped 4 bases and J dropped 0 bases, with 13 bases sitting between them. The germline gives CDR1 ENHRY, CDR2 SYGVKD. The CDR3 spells CAISGISTPSGNTIYF. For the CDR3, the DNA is TGTGCCATCAGTGGTATATCCACTCCCTCTGGAAACACCATATATTTT.

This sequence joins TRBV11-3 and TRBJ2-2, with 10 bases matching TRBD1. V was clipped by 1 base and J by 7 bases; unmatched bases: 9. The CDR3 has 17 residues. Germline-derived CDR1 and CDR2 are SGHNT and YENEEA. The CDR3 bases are TGTGCCAGCAGCTTAGGGGACAGGGGTAGCATTAACGGGGAGCTGTTTTTT. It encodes CASSLGDRGSINGELFF.

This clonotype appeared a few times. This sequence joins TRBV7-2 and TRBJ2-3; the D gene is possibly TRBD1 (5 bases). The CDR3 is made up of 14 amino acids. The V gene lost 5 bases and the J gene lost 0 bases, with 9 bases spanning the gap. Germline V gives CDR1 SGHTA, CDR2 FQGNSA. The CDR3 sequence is CASSVRVSTDTQYF. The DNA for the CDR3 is TGTGCCAGCAGCGTCAGGGTTAGCACAGATACGCAGTATTTT.

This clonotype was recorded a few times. CDR3 sequence reads: CASSRTGWSSYEQYF. CDR3 nucleotide sequence: TGTGCCAGCAGCCGAACAGGGTGGAGCTCCTACGAGCAGTACTTC. V gene TRBV4-2 combines with J gene TRBJ2-7, with D tentatively TRBD1 (6 bases). The V gene's germline CDR1 is LGHNA and CDR2 YNFKEQ. The CDR3 spans 15 residues. Trimming took off 4 bases at V and 0 bases at J, with 13 bases between the two ends.

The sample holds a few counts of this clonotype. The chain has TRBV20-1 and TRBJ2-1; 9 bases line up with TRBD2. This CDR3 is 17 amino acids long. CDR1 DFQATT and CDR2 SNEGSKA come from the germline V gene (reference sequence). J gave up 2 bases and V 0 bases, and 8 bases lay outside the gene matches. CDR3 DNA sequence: TGCAGTGCTAGAGATGGGGGAAGCGGGGGGCCCTACAATGAGCAGTTCTTC. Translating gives CSARDGGSGGPYNEQFF.

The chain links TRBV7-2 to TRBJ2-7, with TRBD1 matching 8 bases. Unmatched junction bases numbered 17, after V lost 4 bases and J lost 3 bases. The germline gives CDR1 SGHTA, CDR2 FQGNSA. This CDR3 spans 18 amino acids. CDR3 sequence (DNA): TGTGCCAGCAGCTCCAGAGGGGTGCCGGGACAGGTAAACTACGAGCAGTACTTC. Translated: CASSSRGVPGQVNYEQYF. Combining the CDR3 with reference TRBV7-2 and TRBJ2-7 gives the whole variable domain GAGVSQSPSNKVTEKGKDVELRCDPISGHTALYWYRQSLGQGLEFLIYFQGNSAPDKSGLPSDRFSAERTGGSVSTLTIQRTQQEDSAVYLCASSSRGVPGQVNYEQYFGPGTRLTVT.

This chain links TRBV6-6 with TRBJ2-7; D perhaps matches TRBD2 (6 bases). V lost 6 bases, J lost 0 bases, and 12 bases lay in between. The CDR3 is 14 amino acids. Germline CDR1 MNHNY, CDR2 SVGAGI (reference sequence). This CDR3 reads CASRGAGLSYEQYF. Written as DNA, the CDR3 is TGTGCCAGCAGGGGAGCGGGCCTCTCCTACGAGCAGTACTTC.

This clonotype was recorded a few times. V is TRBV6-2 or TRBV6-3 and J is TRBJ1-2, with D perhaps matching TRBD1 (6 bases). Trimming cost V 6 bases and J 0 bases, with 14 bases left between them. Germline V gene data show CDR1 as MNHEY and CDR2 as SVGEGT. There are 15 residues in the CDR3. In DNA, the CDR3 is TGTGCCAGCAGCCCACAGGGACTAGCTAACTATGGCTACACCTTC. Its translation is CASSPQGLANYGYTF.

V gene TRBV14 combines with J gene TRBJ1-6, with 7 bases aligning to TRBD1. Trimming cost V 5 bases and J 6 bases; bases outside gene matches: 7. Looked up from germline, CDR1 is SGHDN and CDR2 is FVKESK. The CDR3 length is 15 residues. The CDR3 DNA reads TGTGCCAGCAGCGCGCAGGGGGGGATTAATTCACCCCTCCACTTT. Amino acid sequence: CASSAQGGINSPLHF. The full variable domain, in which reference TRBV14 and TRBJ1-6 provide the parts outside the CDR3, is EAGVTQFPSHSVIEKGQTVTLRCDPISGHDNLYWYRRVMGKEIKFLLHFVKESKQDESGMPNNRFLAERTGGTYSTLKVQPAELEDSGVYFCASSAQGGINSPLHFGNGTRLTVT.

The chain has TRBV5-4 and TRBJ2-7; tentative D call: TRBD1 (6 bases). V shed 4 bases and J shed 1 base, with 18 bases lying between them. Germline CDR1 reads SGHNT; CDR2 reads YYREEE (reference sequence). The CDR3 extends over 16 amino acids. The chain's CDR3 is CASSLGAELLSYEQYF. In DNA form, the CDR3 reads TGTGCCAGCAGCCTGGGGGCGGAGTTATTATCCTACGAGCAGTACTTC.

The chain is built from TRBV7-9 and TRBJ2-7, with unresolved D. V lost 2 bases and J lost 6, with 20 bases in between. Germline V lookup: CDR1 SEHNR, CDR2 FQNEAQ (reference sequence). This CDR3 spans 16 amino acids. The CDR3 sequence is CASSLRRSLSPSEQYF. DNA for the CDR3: TGTGCCAGCAGCTTACGTCGCAGTCTATCTCCCTCCGAGCAGTACTTC.

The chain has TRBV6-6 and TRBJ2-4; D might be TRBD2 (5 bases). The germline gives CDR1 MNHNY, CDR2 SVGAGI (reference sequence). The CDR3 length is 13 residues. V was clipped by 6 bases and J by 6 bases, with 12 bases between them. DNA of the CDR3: TGTGCCAGCAGCAGCGGACTGCGAAACATTCAGTACTTC. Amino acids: CASSSGLRNIQYF.